This T cell receptor (beta chain) was obtained from a study of T cell responses to AZD1222 COVID-19 vaccine. Study-level findings and limits: Clonal diversity was possibly underestimated, and the donors were mostly white British, with more females. Receipt of two AZD1222 doses was followed by a rise in Spike-specific TCR breadth and depth.

Trimming took 2 bases from V and 5 from J; bases not matched to a gene: 6. The CDR3 totals 15 residues. CDR1 is MNHNS and CDR2 is SASEGT in the germline V gene. In regard to this clone: Its antigen remains unidentified.

The table came from immunoSEQ multiplex PCR; TCRdb's copy has only in-frame clones and leaves some out. The table records around 150,000 clones, approximately 90% of them present only once. Sequenced here: peripheral blood, sampled on day 0 of AZD1222 vaccination. The TCR was taken from an adult in good health. The J gene is TRBJ1-2, the V gene TRBV6-1, with 9 bases aligning to TRBD1. The CDR3 region is CASSENGGQGYGYTF. CDR3 bases: TGTGCCAGCAGTGAAAATGGTGGACAGGGGTATGGCTACACCTTC.